This T cell receptor (beta chain) was obtained from a study of cytomegalovirus exposure and HLA in healthy donors. Study information: Of the donors genotyped, several hundred in all, 75% to 85% fell in the Caucasian-associated ancestry cluster.

Researchers ran the PCR with 60 Vbeta and 13 Jbeta primers. Method: immunoSEQ multiplex PCR; TCRdb's copy keeps in-frame clones and lacks some. The data hold 210,000 or so clones, with 70% to 85% observed a single time. Germline values: CDR1 MNHNS, CDR2 SASEGT. The CDR3 length is 13 residues. With V trimmed by 6 bases and J by 3 bases, 2 bases remained unmatched. Overall study results and limits: Several of the most significant clusters were apparently associated with common viral pathogens in a later analysis.

A word on this clone: Antigen: not known.

The sequenced sample was PBMCs. The clonotype originates from a woman aged 55-69 years in good health and CMV-seropositive. The chain carries TRBV6-1 and TRBJ2-5; 9 bases map to TRBD2. This chain's CDR3 is CASSGGGEETQYF. The CDR3 region has the DNA TGTGCCAGCAGCGGCGGGGGGGAAGAGACCCAGTACTTC.